The 17 T cell receptor beta chains below all came from one sample that was sequenced in a study of TIL therapy for anti-PD-1-resistant metastatic lung cancer. Time point defined: pre-treatment sample, taken before nivolumab and TIL therapy. Most excised metastases sampled were pleural nodules or supraclavicular lymph nodes. The immunoSEQ assay was v3. Some clones are missing from TCRdb's copy, which holds only in-frame ones; the method was immunoSEQ multiplex PCR. Seen here are more than 25,000 clones, about two thirds observed once, and the top ten hold 7% to 9%. Sequenced here: tumor tissue, sampled at baseline. The receptors come from a person aged 25 to 80 with non-small cell lung cancer.

The chain has TRBV9 and TRBJ2-1, with TRBD2 matching over 9 bases. The CDR3 totals 18 residues. J gave up 1 base and V 4 bases, and 12 bases lay outside the gene matches. In germline, CDR1 is SGDLS, CDR2 YYNGEE. CDR3 residues: CASSFSRGGAFSYNEQFF. CDR3 in DNA: TGTGCCAGCAGCTTCTCTCGCGGGGGGGCTTTTTCCTACAATGAGCAGTTCTTC.

This clone was counted between two and nine times. The chain joins TRBV27 to TRBJ2-3; possibly TRBD1 for D (6 bases). The CDR3 has 17 amino acids. V lost 2 bases and J 2 bases, leaving 17 bases between the germline ends. Germline CDR1 MNHEY, CDR2 SMNVEV (reference sequence). DNA for the CDR3: TGTGCCAGCAGTTTAAACAACAGGGCCGGACTCACAGATACGCAGTATTTT. This codes for CASSLNNRAGLTDTQYF.

J is TRBJ2-4 and V is TRBV5-1; 10 nucleotides line up with TRBD1. The trim removed 5 bases at V and 8 bases at J, leaving 7 bases unmatched. Germline V gives CDR1 SGHRS, CDR2 YFSETQ. The length of the CDR3 is 14 residues. This CDR3 reads CASRPLGQGDIQYF. As DNA, the CDR3 is TGCGCCAGCAGACCCCTAGGACAGGGGGACATTCAGTACTTC.

This sequence joins TRBV19 and TRBJ2-7; 8 bases align to TRBD2. Per germline, CDR1 LNHDA and CDR2 SQIVND (reference sequence). This CDR3 has 15 amino acids. After removal of 3 bases from V and 4 bases from J, the junction contained 8 bases not matched to a gene. In nucleotides, the CDR3 is TGTGCCAGTAGTATGGGATCCAGCGGGGGTTACGAGCAGTACTTC. It encodes CASSMGSSGGYEQYF. Together with reference TRBV19 and TRBJ2-7, the CDR3 gives the full variable domain: DGGITQSPKYLFRKEGQNVTLSCEQNLNHDAMYWYRQDPGQGLRLIYYSQIVNDFQKGDIAEGYSVSREKKESFPLTVTSAQKNPTAFYLCASSMGSSGGYEQYFGPGTRLTVT.

This chain links TRBV6-1 with TRBJ1-5, with D uncertain. The CDR3 spans 14 residues. Germline loops: CDR1 MNHNS, CDR2 SASEGT. Trimming took 1 base from V and 2 from J, leaving 6 bases between them. As DNA, the CDR3 is TGTGCCAGCAGTGAAGGGTCCGGCAATCAGCCCCAGCATTTT. It encodes CASSEGSGNQPQHF.

V gene TRBV6-1 combines with J gene TRBJ1-1; possible D gene TRBD1, 6 bases. Looked up from germline, CDR1 is MNHNS and CDR2 is SASEGT. V lost 7 bases, J lost 2 bases, and 14 bases lay in between. The CDR3 runs to 14 residues. CDR3 protein: CASTQTGFNTEAFF. CDR3 sequence (DNA): TGTGCCAGCACGCAGACAGGCTTCAACACTGAAGCTTTCTTT.

J is TRBJ1-2 and V is TRBV30; D gene ambiguous. V lost 3 bases and J 4 bases, leaving 15 bases between the germline ends. From germline, CDR1 is GTSNPN and CDR2 SVGIG (reference sequence). This CDR3 has 14 residues. The CDR3 coding sequence is TGTGCCTGGAGGCCCCCGGACCGACCCTATGGCTACACCTTC. Translation: CAWRPPDRPYGYTF.

The CDR3 protein is CAWSFLAGGYEQYF. CDR3 DNA: TGTGCCTGGAGTTTTCTAGCGGGGGGTTACGAGCAGTACTTC. This chain joins TRBV30 and TRBJ2-7; 11 bases map to TRBD2. V lost 2 bases and J lost 4; bases outside the gene matches: 4. The CDR3 is 14 amino acids. CDR1 is GTSNPN and CDR2 is SVGIG in the germline V gene (reference sequence). The variable domain in full, with the rest retrieved from reference TRBV30 and TRBJ2-7, is SQTIHQWPATLVQPVGSPLSLECTVEGTSNPNLYWYRQAAGRGLQLLFYSVGIGQISSEVPQNLSASRPQDRQFILSSKKLLLSDSGFYLCAWSFLAGGYEQYFGPGTRLTVT.

The CDR3 sequence: CASNLDGREKLFF. The CDR3, as DNA: TGTGCCAGCAACTTGGACGGTCGTGAAAAACTGTTTTTT. This rearrangement joins TRBV2 to TRBJ1-4; D call uncertain. In germline, CDR1 is SNHLY, CDR2 FYNNEI. V lost 7 bases to trimming and J lost 7 bases, with 13 bases between them. The CDR3 covers 13 residues.

The gene calls are TRBV7-9 and TRBJ1-1, with unresolved D. The germline gives CDR1 SEHNR, CDR2 FQNEAQ (reference sequence). There are 13 residues in the CDR3. V lost 5 bases and J 6 bases, leaving 13 bases between the germline ends. In nucleotides, the CDR3 is TGTGCCAGCAGCGTTCACACTACCGCTGAAGCTTTCTTT. Translating gives CASSVHTTAEAFF. The whole variable domain, remainder taken from reference TRBV7-9 and TRBJ1-1, is DTGVSQNPRHKITKRGQNVTFRCDPISEHNRLYWYRQTLGQGPEFLTYFQNEAQLEKSRLLSDRFSAERPKGSFSTLEIQRTEQGDSAMYLCASSVHTTAEAFFGQGTRLTVV.

This clone was counted a few times. The chain carries TRBV4-1 and TRBJ1-1; D gene unclear. The CDR3 runs 13 residues. Trimming took off 4 bases at V and 7 bases at J, with 13 bases between the two ends. Per germline, CDR1 MGHRA and CDR2 YSYEKL. CDR3 amino acids: CASSLGSAVEAFF. The DNA of the CDR3 is TGCGCCAGCAGCCTCGGTAGCGCAGTTGAAGCTTTCTTT.

V gene TRBV6-6 combines with J gene TRBJ2-1, with TRBD2 matching 9 bases. The ends lost 3 bases at V and 4 bases at J; junction bases unmatched: 7. The CDR3 sequence is 16 residues long. In germline, CDR1 is MNHNY, CDR2 SVGAGI (reference sequence). DNA for the CDR3: TGTGCCAGCAGTTATTTGTCTAGCGGGGAATACAATGAGCAGTTCTTC. Residues: CASSYLSSGEYNEQFF.

The genes are TRBV5-1 and TRBJ2-2, with D uncertain. V was pared by 0 bases and J by 0 bases, with 9 bases between. Germline lookup yields CDR1 SGHRS and CDR2 YFSETQ. The CDR3 consists of 16 residues. The CDR3 region is CASSLGATANTGELFF. CDR3 nucleotide sequence: TGCGCCAGCAGCTTGGGAGCGACCGCGAACACCGGGGAGCTGTTTTTT. The variable domain in full, with the rest retrieved from reference TRBV5-1 and TRBJ2-2, is KAGVTQTPRYLIKTRGQQVTLSCSPISGHRSVSWYQQTPGQGLQFLFEYFSETQRNKGNFPGRFSGRQFSNSRSEMNVSTLELGDSALYLCASSLGATANTGELFFGEGSRLTVL.

The chain is built from TRBV4-1 and TRBJ2-7, with 8 bases matching TRBD1. J was trimmed by 2 bases and V by 1 base; bases with no gene match: 7. CDR3 length: 16 amino acids. Germline V gene data show CDR1 as MGHRA and CDR2 as YSYEKL. The CDR3 loop is CASSQVRTGRAYEQYF. In DNA form, the CDR3 reads TGCGCCAGCAGCCAAGTCAGGACAGGGAGAGCCTACGAGCAGTACTTC.

V is TRBV7-3 and J is TRBJ2-3; 10 bases align to TRBD2. Per germline, CDR1 SGHTA and CDR2 FQGTGA. The CDR3 spans 14 residues. V shed 5 bases, J shed 3 bases, and the junction held 2 bases outside the gene matches. The CDR3 is CASSPSGGTDTQYF. Written as DNA, the CDR3 is TGTGCCAGCAGCCCTAGCGGGGGAACAGATACGCAGTATTTT.

The CDR3: CATPDRATGELFF. CDR3 DNA: TGTGCCACCCCAGACAGGGCCACCGGGGAGCTGTTTTTT. V and J are TRBV7-2 and TRBJ2-2, with TRBD1 matching over 7 bases. Germline V gene sequence: CDR1 SGHTA, CDR2 FQGNSA. This CDR3 comprises 13 residues. Germline trimming cut 10 bases from V and 4 bases from J; bases unmatched to any gene: 6.

The V gene is TRBV29-1, the J gene TRBJ2-2; D is ambiguous. Germline CDR1 SQVTM, CDR2 ANQGSEA. The CDR3 has 12 amino acids. Trimming cost V 5 bases and J 7 bases, with 11 bases left between them. The CDR3 DNA follows: TGCAGCGTTTCCGACGAGTTCGGGGAGCTGTTTTTT. Its protein product is CSVSDEFGELFF.